The source of this TCR beta chain is a study of control samples from healthy donors and cancer patients. V gave up 5 bases and J gave up 5 bases; unmatched junction bases: 7. This CDR3 spans 14 amino acids. The germline V gene encodes CDR1 LNHDA and CDR2 SQIVND (reference sequence). Clones were read by immunoSEQ multiplex PCR, and TCRdb kept only the in-frame ones, dropping some. The data show fewer than 200,000 clones, 88% seen once. The specimen was blood. The clonotype originates from a young woman in good health. V and J are TRBV19 and TRBJ2-5; 8 bases fit TRBD1. CDR3 DNA sequence: TGTGCCAGTAGTCGACAGGGGAGAGGGGAGACCCAGTACTTC. Protein sequence: CASSRQGRGETQYF. Supplemented by reference TRBV19 and TRBJ2-5, the full variable domain reads DGGITQSPKYLFRKEGQNVTLSCEQNLNHDAMYWYRQDPGQGLRLIYYSQIVNDFQKGDIAEGYSVSREKKESFPLTVTSAQKNPTAFYLCASSRQGRGETQYFGPGTRLLVL.